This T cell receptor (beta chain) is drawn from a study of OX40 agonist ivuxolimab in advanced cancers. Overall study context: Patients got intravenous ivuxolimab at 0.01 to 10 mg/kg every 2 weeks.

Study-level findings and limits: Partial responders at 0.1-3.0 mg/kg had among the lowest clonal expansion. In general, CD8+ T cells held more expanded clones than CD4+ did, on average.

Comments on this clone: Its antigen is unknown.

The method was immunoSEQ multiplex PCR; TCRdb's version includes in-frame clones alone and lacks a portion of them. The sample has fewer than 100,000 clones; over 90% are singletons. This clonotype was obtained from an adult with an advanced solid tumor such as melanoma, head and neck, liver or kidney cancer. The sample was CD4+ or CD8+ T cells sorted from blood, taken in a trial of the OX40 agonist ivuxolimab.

For the CDR3, the DNA is TGTGCCAGCAGCCAAGATACAGCTAGCGGGACAGAGCAGTACTTC. It yields the protein CASSQDTASGTEQYF. The rearrangement uses TRBV4-2 and TRBJ2-7; TRBD2 aligns across 9 bases. The CDR3 runs 15 residues. V shed 0 bases and J 7 bases; nucleotides not matched to a gene: 7. Germline V lookup: CDR1 LGHNA, CDR2 YNFKEQ.